These 11 T cell receptor beta chains were all obtained from the same sample, sequenced in a study of T cells in Graves' hyperthyroidism and ophthalmopathy (dated by TCRdb to the late 2010s). Libraries were prepared through multiplex PCR. The data were produced on an Illumina HiSeq 2000. Amplification of TCR beta CDR3 regions was carried out from RNA transcripts. For the first round of RT-PCR on the TCR CDR3, the HTBI primer set was used together with the Qiagen OneStep RT-PCR kit. The public reads were run again by TCRdb, first through fastp at Q25 and then through MiXCR, and only productive beta chains were kept. Each record represents a unique CDR3 protein, reported with the most common genes and DNA among its rows. The sample records around 600,000 distinct CDR3 sequences, approximately 14% of which are singletons. The ten most abundant clones make up approximately 12% of the sample. The sample comprised blood. The receptors originated from a woman aged 45 to 65 with Graves' ophthalmopathy.

The V and J genes are TRBV27 and TRBJ2-7; D might be TRBD1 (6 bases). This CDR3 comprises 14 residues. The V end lost 0 bases, the J end lost 3 bases, and 9 bases lay between the germline ends. From germline, CDR1 is MNHEY and CDR2 SMNVEV (reference sequence). The CDR3 reads CASSLSLGGYEQYF. CDR3 coding DNA: TGTGCCAGCAGTTTATCATTAGGGGGCTACGAGCAGTACTTC.

The chain combines TRBV2 with TRBJ2-5, with D possibly being TRBD2 (7 bases). Germline V CDR1 and CDR2: SNHLY, FYNNEI. The CDR3 length is 15 residues. V dropped 7 bases and J dropped 3 bases, with 18 bases sitting between them. The DNA of the CDR3 is TGTGCCAGCACGGGGGGCCGCGGGCACAAAGAGACCCAGTACTTC. Translation: CASTGGRGHKETQYF.

A few counts support this clonotype. The chain employs TRBV9 and TRBJ2-1, with TRBD2 matching over 7 bases. The CDR3 is 15 amino acids. From germline, CDR1 is SGDLS and CDR2 YYNGEE. The J segment lost 3 bases and the V segment lost 0 bases, leaving 3 bases of the junction unmatched. CDR3 nucleotide sequence: TGTGCCAGCAGCGTAGCGGGAGGCGACTACAATGAGCAGTTCTTC. It yields the protein CASSVAGGDYNEQFF.

A few counts support this clonotype. The chain uses TRBV28 and TRBJ2-1; 9 bases are shared with TRBD2. The CDR3 runs 14 residues. Germline V CDR1 and CDR2: MDHEN, SYDVKM. With 3 bases clipped from V and 11 bases from J, the junction kept 8 bases outside the gene matches. The CDR3 bases are TGTGCCAGCAGTTTGATAGCGGGAGACCAAAAGCAGTTCTTC. Its protein product is CASSLIAGDQKQFF. Together with reference TRBV28 and TRBJ2-1, the CDR3 gives the full variable domain: DVKVTQSSRYLVKRTGEKVFLECVQDMDHENMFWYRQDPGLGLRLIYFSYDVKMKEKGDIPEGYSVSREKKERFSLILESASTNQTSMYLCASSLIAGDQKQFFGPGTRLTVL.

This clonotype was seen a handful of times. The genes are TRBV12-3 or TRBV12-4 and TRBJ2-2, with D possibly TRBD1 on 7 matching bases. V was pared by 6 bases and J by 1 base, with 12 bases between. The CDR3 totals 15 residues. The CDR3 DNA reads as TGTGCCAGCAGAGGGGGCGGGATGAACACCGGGGAGCTGTTTTTT. Its translation: CASRGGGMNTGELFF.

The chain joins TRBV19 to TRBJ2-1; D uncertain. The CDR3 has 17 residues. Per germline, CDR1 LNHDA and CDR2 SQIVND (reference sequence). With 0 bases removed from V and 0 bases from J, the gap between germline ends came to 12 bases. CDR3 DNA sequence: TGTGCCAGTAGTATAGATCGGAACGGTCGCTCCTACAATGAGCAGTTCTTC. Its translation: CASSIDRNGRSYNEQFF.

The J gene is TRBJ2-7, the V gene TRBV12-3 or TRBV12-4; D unresolved. Trimming took 2 bases from V and 2 from J, leaving 7 bases between them. The CDR3 spans 13 residues. CDR3 DNA: TGTGCCAGCAGTTTATCTCGAGCCTACGAGCAGTACTTC. It encodes CASSLSRAYEQYF.

There are many counts of this clonotype. This sequence joins TRBV6-5 and TRBJ1-2; TRBD1 might be the D (6 bases). The CDR3 totals 15 residues. V was clipped by 2 bases and J by 6 bases, with 16 bases between them. Looked up from germline, CDR1 is MNHEY and CDR2 is SVGAGI. CDR3 sequence (DNA): TGTGCCAGCAGTTACCTGCCAGGGGTTCATGATGGCTACACCTTC. It is translated as CASSYLPGVHDGYTF.

J is TRBJ2-5 and V is TRBV5-1, with D possibly TRBD2 on 7 matching bases. The CDR3 length is 17 residues. V gave up 7 bases and J gave up 4 bases, with 26 bases separating them. CDR1 SGHRS and CDR2 YFSETQ come from the germline V gene. The CDR3 DNA reads TGCGCCAGCTACCCCGGGGCCGGGGGCGGGGGAATAGAGACCCAGTACTTC. Its protein is CASYPGAGGGGIETQYF. The variable domain in full, completed from reference TRBV5-1 and TRBJ2-5, reads KAGVTQTPRYLIKTRGQQVTLSCSPISGHRSVSWYQQTPGQGLQFLFEYFSETQRNKGNFPGRFSGRQFSNSRSEMNVSTLELGDSALYLCASYPGAGGGGIETQYFGPGTRLLVL.

The chain uses TRBV28 and TRBJ2-3; 15 bases are shared with TRBD2. The CDR3 is 15 residues long. V shed 6 bases, J shed 7 bases, and the junction held 5 bases outside the gene matches. Germline V gene sequence: CDR1 MDHEN, CDR2 SYDVKM. The CDR3 is CASSPGTSGRHTQYF. CDR3 coding DNA: TGTGCCAGCAGCCCTGGGACTAGCGGGAGGCATACGCAGTATTTT.

This clonotype has more than one count but fewer than ten. The chain couples TRBV6-1 to TRBJ2-5; a possible D gene is TRBD1 (5 bases). This CDR3 is built from 14 residues. Germline CDR1 is MNHNS and CDR2 is SASEGT. Trimming cost V 7 bases and J 5 bases, with 17 bases left between them. The CDR3 DNA reads TGTGCCAGCACCGGAGATTTAAAGGGGGAGACCCAGTACTTC. Its translation: CASTGDLKGETQYF.